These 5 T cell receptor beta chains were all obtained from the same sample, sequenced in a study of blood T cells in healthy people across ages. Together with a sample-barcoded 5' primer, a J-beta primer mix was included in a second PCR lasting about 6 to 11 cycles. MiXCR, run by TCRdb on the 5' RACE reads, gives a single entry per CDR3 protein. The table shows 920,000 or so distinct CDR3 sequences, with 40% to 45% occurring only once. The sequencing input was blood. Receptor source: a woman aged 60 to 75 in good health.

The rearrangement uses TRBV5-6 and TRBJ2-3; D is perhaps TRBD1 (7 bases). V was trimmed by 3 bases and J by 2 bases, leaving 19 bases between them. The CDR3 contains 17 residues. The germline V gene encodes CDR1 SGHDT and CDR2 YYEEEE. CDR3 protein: CASSYPVSGGSTDTQYF. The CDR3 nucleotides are TGTGCCAGCAGCTACCCCGTGTCAGGGGGGTCCACAGATACGCAGTATTTT.

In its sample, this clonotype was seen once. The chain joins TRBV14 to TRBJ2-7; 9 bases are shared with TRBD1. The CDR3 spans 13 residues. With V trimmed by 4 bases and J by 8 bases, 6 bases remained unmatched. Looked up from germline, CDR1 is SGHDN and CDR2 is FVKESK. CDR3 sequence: CASSPRTGVKQYF. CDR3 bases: TGTGCCAGCAGCCCCCGGACAGGGGTAAAGCAGTACTTC.

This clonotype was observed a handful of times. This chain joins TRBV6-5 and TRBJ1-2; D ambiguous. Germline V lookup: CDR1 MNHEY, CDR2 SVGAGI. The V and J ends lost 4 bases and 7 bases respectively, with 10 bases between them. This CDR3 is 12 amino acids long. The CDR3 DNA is TGTGCCAGCAGTTCCCGACTAAGTGGCTACACCTTC. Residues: CASSSRLSGYTF.

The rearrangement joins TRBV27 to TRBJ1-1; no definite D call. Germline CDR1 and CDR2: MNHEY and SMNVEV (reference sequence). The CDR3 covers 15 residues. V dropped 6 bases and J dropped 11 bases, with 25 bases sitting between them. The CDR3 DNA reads TGTGCCAGCAGCCACCTGCCAACCGGATCAAAAGAGGCTTTCTTT. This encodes CASSHLPTGSKEAFF.

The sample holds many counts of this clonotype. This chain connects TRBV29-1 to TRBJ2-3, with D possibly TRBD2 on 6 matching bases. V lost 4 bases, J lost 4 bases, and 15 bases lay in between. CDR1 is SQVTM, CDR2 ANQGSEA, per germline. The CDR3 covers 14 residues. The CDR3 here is CSVGGGSVADTQYF. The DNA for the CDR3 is TGCAGCGTTGGTGGGGGGAGCGTGGCAGATACGCAGTATTTT.